What follows is one TCR beta chain and its context. It lacks a known antigen. Base qualities are not provided; no much larger clone lies one nucleotide away. At one collaborating source in Seattle, patients were enrolled during active infection and were followed longitudinally through the course of disease. Whole blood was collected in K2EDTA tubes by collaborating institutions according to the institutions' own protocols. For TCRbeta analysis, collaborators shipped samples in one of three forms: frozen whole blood, isolated PBMCs, or DNA extracted from either of those sample types. The entry originates in a study of blood T cell repertoires in COVID-19 (dated by TCRdb to 2020 to 2022). At the level of the whole study: The collaborator samples originated in the United States, Italy and Spain and spanned the acute and convalescent phases of COVID-19. The material from the prospective study consisted of cDNA or gDNA derived from T cells, B-cell-depleted T cells, or PBMCs. The dataset comprised deeply sampled blood TCRbeta repertoires from subjects exposed to, actively infected with, or recovered from COVID-19. The repertoires were released in a freely available public database intended as a resource for research on the immune response to SARS-CoV-2. Samples were obtained from the ongoing ImmuneRACE study (first 160 participants) and from 1,254 subjects provided by 6 global collaborators. The sample metadata nearly always contained a de-identified subject ID, COVID-19 status, age in years and sex. Where available, HLA class I and class II types were obtained from metadata supplied by the sample provider rather than from assay-based typing. Broad study findings and their caveats: Clinical and demographic metadata were provided uncurated, with the amount varying by source and participant.

TCRbeta CDR3 regions were amplified from genomic DNA by means of the immunoSEQ Assay, a bias-controlled multiplex PCR. In the source study's methods: The number of nucleated cells in each sample was estimated from the amplification of reference gene primers within the assay. To quantify the absolute abundance of each unique TCRbeta CDR3 rearrangement, sequence reads were collapsed and filtered. For each sample, productive Simpson clonality was calculated as the square root of Simpson's diversity index over productive rearrangements. Entries here come from immuneACCESS through TCRdb and include only in-frame sequences with V and J called. Some clones fail to appear in such tables; in the studies checked, an unresolved V gene covers under half of the shortfall, and the cause of the remainder is unknown. V and J calls and clone size are as listed in that table; D and trimming were resolved from the DNA. This sample has fewer than 650,000 clones in its table, and 70% to 90% of those were observed once. The ten largest clones take up roughly 7.3% of the sample.

From its cysteine to its phenylalanine, the CDR3 spans 14 amino acids. Just the 42-base CDR3 DNA is kept, in frame starting at base 1. CDR1 and CDR2 were assigned from the germline V gene (reference sequence) as MNHEY and SMNVEV. Relative to germline, V is missing 6 bases and J is missing 6 bases, with 8 bases of the junction outside any gene match. Sequenced input: peripheral blood. The sequence was obtained from a woman aged 45 to 65 with COVID-19, enrolled during active disease. Recombination connected TRBV27 to TRBJ1-2, with TRBD1 identical over 9 junction bases. The CDR3 reads as follows: CASSYRQGVDGYTF. The nucleotide sequence is TGTGCCAGCAGCTACCGACAGGGGGTTGATGGCTACACCTTC.